One sample yielded the 22 T cell receptor beta chains listed below, sequenced in a study of cytomegalovirus exposure and HLA in healthy donors. Primers: 60 Vbeta forward and 13 Jbeta reverse. Only in-frame clones appear in the TCRdb table, and some are missing; sequencing was by immunoSEQ multiplex PCR. The table has 160,000 or so clones, over 70% seen once. The specimen was PBMCs. These receptors were taken from a woman aged 40 to 49 in good health and CMV-seropositive.

The chain carries TRBV4-1 and TRBJ2-3, with TRBD2 as a possible D gene (5 bases). V was pared by 0 bases and J by 2 bases, with 9 bases between. Germline V lookup: CDR1 MGHRA, CDR2 YSYEKL. The CDR3 is 15 amino acids. The CDR3 here is CASSQDRGLTDTQYF. CDR3 sequence (DNA): TGCGCCAGCAGCCAAGATCGAGGGCTCACAGATACGCAGTATTTT.

The rearrangement joins TRBV6-6 to TRBJ1-5; D may be TRBD1 (6 bases). The V gene lost 6 bases and the J gene lost 3 bases, with 18 bases spanning the gap. The CDR3 consists of 16 residues. CDR1 is MNHNY and CDR2 is SVGAGI in the germline V gene (reference sequence). For the CDR3, the DNA is TGTGCCAGCAGCAGGGAGGGGGGGCCTTACAATCAGCCCCAGCATTTT. It specifies CASSREGGPYNQPQHF.

Concerning this clone itself: In the same sample, other DNA sequences code for this CDR3. The chain combines TRBV10-3 with TRBJ1-5; 7 nucleotides align to TRBD1. V shed 4 bases and J 3 bases; nucleotides not matched to a gene: 3. Germline V gene sequence: CDR1 ENHRY, CDR2 SYGVKD. The CDR3 is 14 residues long. The CDR3 coding sequence is TGTGCCATCAGTGGAGAGGGGGCCAATCAGCCCCAGCATTTT. This translates into CAISGEGANQPQHF.

The chain uses TRBV2 and TRBJ1-2; 9 bases match TRBD1. The germline V gene has CDR1 SNHLY and CDR2 FYNNEI. The CDR3 runs to 13 residues. The V and J ends lost 8 bases and 8 bases, in that order; junction bases with no gene match: 9. CDR3 amino acids: CASGGDRVRGYTF. The CDR3 DNA follows: TGTGCCAGCGGGGGGGACAGGGTGAGAGGCTACACCTTC. Drawing the rest from reference TRBV2 and TRBJ1-2, the complete variable domain is EPEVTQTPSHQVTQMGQEVILRCVPISNHLYFYWYRQILGQKVEFLVSFYNNEISEKSEIFDDQFSVERPDGSNFTLKIRSTKLEDSAMYFCASGGDRVRGYTFGSGTRLTVV.

This chain joins TRBV9 and TRBJ1-3; 7 bases align to TRBD1. This CDR3 is built from 14 residues. Germline V lookup: CDR1 SGDLS, CDR2 YYNGEE. J lost 3 bases, V lost 3 bases, and 3 bases had no gene match. CDR3 residues: CASSETGYGNTIYF. CDR3 DNA: TGTGCCAGCAGCGAGACAGGGTATGGAAACACCATATATTTT.

This chain's CDR3 is CASSLETGRRYGYTF. The CDR3 DNA sequence: TGTGCCAGTAGCCTTGAGACAGGGAGAAGGTATGGCTACACCTTC. This chain joins TRBV19 and TRBJ1-2; 7 nucleotides align to TRBD1. The length of the CDR3 is 15 residues. V was clipped by 6 bases and J by 5 bases; unmatched bases: 12. Germline CDR1 reads LNHDA; CDR2 reads SQIVND (reference sequence).

This chain uses TRBV5-5 with TRBJ1-2, with 7 bases identical to TRBD1. The CDR3 has 17 residues. The ends lost 0 bases at V and 7 bases at J; junction bases unmatched: 15. Germline CDR1 is SGHKS and CDR2 is YYEKEE (reference sequence). CDR3 in amino acids: CASSLGGRGGEISGYTF. DNA of the CDR3: TGTGCCAGCAGCTTGGGCGGTAGAGGGGGCGAGATCAGTGGCTACACCTTC.

The chain employs TRBV11-2 and TRBJ1-4; no clear D gene. Deletions cut 2 bases from V and 7 bases from J, with 11 bases between. The CDR3 has 14 amino acids. Germline V gene data show CDR1 as SGHAT and CDR2 as FQNNGV. CDR3 bases: TGTGCCAGCAGCTTATCGGTAGCGTCTGAAAAACTGTTTTTT. Protein: CASSLSVASEKLFF.

The chain recombines TRBV7-2 with TRBJ2-3; 13 positions agree with TRBD2. V was pared by 5 bases and J by 8 bases, with 7 bases of the junction left unmatched. Germline-derived CDR1 and CDR2 are SGHTA and FQGNSA. There are 15 residues in the CDR3. The CDR3 is CASSRTSGGPVTQYF. The CDR3 nucleotides read TGTGCCAGCAGCCGGACTAGCGGGGGACCCGTTACGCAGTATTTT.

This chain uses TRBV7-2 with TRBJ2-1, with 7 bases aligning to TRBD2. Germline CDR1 reads SGHTA; CDR2 reads FQGNSA. This CDR3 is built from 14 residues. J gave up 5 bases and V 5 bases, and 6 bases lay outside the gene matches. The CDR3 DNA is TGTGCCAGCAGCCCCGCTAGCGGTGACAATGAGCAGTTCTTC. This gives the protein CASSPASGDNEQFF.

V gene TRBV19 combines with J gene TRBJ1-6; D perhaps matches TRBD1 (6 bases). The CDR3 is 15 amino acids. V lost 9 bases and J 6 bases, leaving 18 bases between the germline ends. Germline loops: CDR1 LNHDA, CDR2 SQIVND (reference sequence). Here the CDR3 DNA reads TGTGCCAGCCGACAGGTCCAGGGCCTTAATTCACCCCTCCACTTT. Encoded protein: CASRQVQGLNSPLHF.

The CDR3 protein is CASSPVTESRGTIYF. The CDR3 nucleotides read TGTGCCAGCTCTCCCGTGACAGAGTCCAGGGGCACCATATATTTT. This chain connects TRBV18 to TRBJ1-3, with D perhaps TRBD1 (6 bases). The V gene lost 6 bases and the J gene lost 9 bases, with 21 bases spanning the gap. This CDR3 is built from 15 residues. Germline loops: CDR1 KGHSH, CDR2 LQKENI.

CDR3 amino acids: CAMSAGANEQFF. The CDR3 nucleotides read TGTGCCATGTCAGCGGGGGCTAATGAGCAGTTCTTC. The chain uses TRBV10-3 and TRBJ2-1, with 8 nucleotides matching TRBD2. The CDR3 extends over 12 amino acids. Germline V gives CDR1 ENHRY, CDR2 SYGVKD. The V gene end was trimmed by 9 bases and the J gene end by 7 bases; junction bases not matched to a gene: 5.

V gene TRBV5-6 combines with J gene TRBJ1-2, with 10 bases aligning to TRBD1. CDR1 and CDR2 (germline): SGHDT, YYEEEE. Germline trimming cut 7 bases from V and 8 bases from J; bases unmatched to any gene: 11. This CDR3 has 14 residues. CDR3 coding DNA: TGTGCCAGCGGACTTTGGGACAGGGGCGTCGGCTACACCTTC. It is translated as CASGLWDRGVGYTF.

This chain uses TRBV19 with TRBJ1-5; the match to TRBD1 covers 7 bases. This CDR3 has 15 residues. Germline values: CDR1 LNHDA, CDR2 SQIVND (reference sequence). The V and J ends lost 4 bases and 6 bases, in that order; junction bases with no gene match: 9. CDR3 region: CASSNRGGTIQPQHF. CDR3 coding DNA: TGTGCCAGTAGTAACCGAGGGGGCACGATTCAGCCCCAGCATTTT.

The J gene is TRBJ1-1, the V gene TRBV4-2; the D is unclear. V dropped 1 base and J dropped 1 base, with 10 bases sitting between them. CDR3 length: 15 residues. CDR1 is LGHNA, CDR2 YNFKEQ, per germline. DNA of the CDR3: TGTGCCAGCAGCCAAGGGGCCAGAGAGAACACTGAAGCTTTCTTT. It is translated as CASSQGARENTEAFF.

This chain connects TRBV11-3 to TRBJ2-2; D might be TRBD1 (6 bases). Germline-derived CDR1 and CDR2 are SGHNT and YENEEA. V dropped 4 bases and J dropped 7 bases, with 10 bases sitting between them. The CDR3 loop spans 13 amino acids. The CDR3, as DNA: TGTGCCAGCAGCTCGCTAGGGGGCGGGGAGCTGTTTTTT. Protein product: CASSSLGGGELFF.

This clone was detected a few times. The V and J genes are TRBV14 and TRBJ1-4; TRBD1 is a possible D gene (5 bases). Deletions cut 1 base from V and 3 bases from J, with 12 bases between. Looked up from germline, CDR1 is SGHDN and CDR2 is FVKESK. The CDR3 is 16 residues long. Here the CDR3 reads CASSQAAGPANEKLFF. As DNA, the CDR3 is TGTGCCAGCAGCCAAGCGGCGGGGCCGGCTAATGAAAAACTGTTTTTT. Using reference TRBV14 and TRBJ1-4 for the parts outside the CDR3, the full variable domain is EAGVTQFPSHSVIEKGQTVTLRCDPISGHDNLYWYRRVMGKEIKFLLHFVKESKQDESGMPNNRFLAERTGGTYSTLKVQPAELEDSGVYFCASSQAAGPANEKLFFGSGTQLSVL.

The rearrangement uses TRBV10-3 and TRBJ2-7; 7 nucleotides agree with TRBD2. Trimming took 10 bases from V and 1 from J; bases not matched to a gene: 1. The CDR3 extends over 11 amino acids. Germline V gene data show CDR1 as ENHRY and CDR2 as SYGVKD. Here the CDR3 reads CATSGSYEQYF. In nucleotides, the CDR3 is TGTGCCACTAGCGGTTCCTACGAGCAGTACTTC.

The table lists this clone with a few counts. The chain combines TRBV6-5 with TRBJ2-7; a possible D gene is TRBD1 (5 bases). Trimming left V 8 bases short and J 6 bases short, with 14 bases between. CDR3 length: 12 residues. CDR1 is MNHEY, CDR2 SVGAGI, per germline. The CDR3 sequence is CASGRVIGEQYF. The DNA of the CDR3 is TGTGCCAGCGGCAGGGTAATTGGCGAGCAGTACTTC.

This rearrangement joins TRBV12-5 to TRBJ1-1, with a weak D call TRBD1 (5 bases). V lost 7 bases to trimming and J lost 6 bases, with 21 bases between them. Germline loops: CDR1 LGHNT, CDR2 FRNRAP. This CDR3 comprises 15 residues. The CDR3 DNA is TGTGCTAGTGCCTCGGCAGGGTACCCAAACGCTGAAGCTTTCTTT. Its protein product is CASASAGYPNAEAFF. Together with reference TRBV12-5 and TRBJ1-1, the CDR3 gives the full variable domain: DARVTQTPRHKVTEMGQEVTMRCQPILGHNTVFWYRQTMMQGLELLAYFRNRAPLDDSGMPKDRFSAEMPDATLATLKIQPSEPRDSAVYFCASASAGYPNAEAFFGQGTRLTVV.

This chain joins TRBV9 and TRBJ2-2; TRBD1 is a possible D gene (5 bases). This CDR3 spans 14 amino acids. Germline CDR1 SGDLS, CDR2 YYNGEE. The V and J ends lost 3 bases and 3 bases respectively, with 9 bases between them. The CDR3 DNA reads as TGTGCCAGCAGCGGAAGACAGCACACCGGGGAGCTGTTTTTT. Encoded protein: CASSGRQHTGELFF.